The 30 T cell receptor beta chains below were found in one sample sequenced in a study of OX40 agonist ivuxolimab in advanced cancers. Produced via immunoSEQ multiplex PCR; TCRdb's table is partial and in-frame only. The data show around 110,000 clones, with around 93% seen just once and 0.15% to 0.16% held by the top ten. The source material was CD4+ or CD8+ T cells sorted from blood, sampled in a trial of the OX40 agonist ivuxolimab. These receptors all come from an adult with an advanced solid tumor such as melanoma, head and neck, liver or kidney cancer.

The V call is TRBV19, the J call TRBJ1-5, with D uncertain. V lost 5 bases to trimming and J lost 0 bases, with 5 bases between them. CDR3 length: 13 amino acids. Germline V lookup: CDR1 LNHDA, CDR2 SQIVND (reference sequence). In nucleotides, the CDR3 is TGTGCCAGTAGTTCGGGTAGCAATCAGCCCCAGCATTTT. As protein: CASSSGSNQPQHF.

This chain links TRBV9 with TRBJ2-3; 8 bases map to TRBD2. The V gene end was trimmed by 1 base and the J gene end by 0 bases; junction bases not matched to a gene: 1. The CDR3 spans 15 residues. Germline-derived CDR1 and CDR2 are SGDLS and YYNGEE. CDR3 sequence reads: CASSVTSGSTDTQYF. The CDR3 nucleotides are TGTGCCAGCAGCGTAACTAGCGGTAGCACAGATACGCAGTATTTT.

This chain links TRBV5-1 with TRBJ2-4; TRBD2 aligns across 7 bases. Looked up from germline, CDR1 is SGHRS and CDR2 is YFSETQ. The CDR3 is 14 amino acids. V lost 0 bases to trimming and J lost 5 bases; unmatched junction nucleotides: 2. The CDR3 DNA sequence: TGCGCCAGCAGCTTGGATGGGGGGGAAAACATTCAGTACTTC. Translation gives CASSLDGGENIQYF.

The CDR3, as DNA: TGTGCCAGCACGGGGAGAGGGGTAGATACGCAGTATTTT. Its protein is CASTGRGVDTQYF. This rearrangement joins TRBV27 to TRBJ2-3; D tentatively fits TRBD1 or TRBD2 (5 bases each). The CDR3 runs to 13 residues. Trimming stripped 7 bases from V and 5 bases from J, with 13 bases between. The germline V gene has CDR1 MNHEY and CDR2 SMNVEV (reference sequence).

J is TRBJ1-5 and V is TRBV6-1; D gene ambiguous. V dropped 7 bases and J dropped 6 bases, with 10 bases sitting between them. The CDR3 has 12 amino acids. Germline-derived CDR1 and CDR2 are MNHNS and SASEGT. In DNA form, the CDR3 reads TGTGCCAGCATGCCGGGAGCTCAGCCCCAGCATTTT. As protein: CASMPGAQPQHF.

The chain uses TRBV28 and TRBJ1-1; tentatively, D is TRBD1 (5 bases). Germline V lookup: CDR1 MDHEN, CDR2 SYDVKM. Trimming took 6 bases from V and 0 from J, leaving 14 bases between them. The CDR3 is 15 residues long. Here the CDR3 reads CASSRYRKVNTEAFF. CDR3 sequence (DNA): TGTGCCAGCAGCCGGTACAGGAAGGTGAACACTGAAGCTTTCTTT.

The count of this clone is one. The chain recombines TRBV14 with TRBJ2-1; D uncertain. The V gene's germline CDR1 is SGHDN and CDR2 FVKESK. This CDR3 has 13 amino acids. Trimming stripped 1 base from V and 5 bases from J, with 6 bases between. CDR3 amino acids: CASSQVANNEQFF. The CDR3 DNA reads TGTGCCAGCAGCCAAGTTGCGAACAATGAGCAGTTCTTC.

This rearrangement joins TRBV19 to TRBJ1-1, with D tentatively TRBD1 (5 bases). Between the trimmed V and J ends, which lost 5 bases and 8 bases, there was a span of 9 bases. This CDR3 has 11 amino acids. In germline, CDR1 is LNHDA, CDR2 SQIVND (reference sequence). The CDR3 coding sequence is TGTGCCAGTAGTTACTGGGGGGAAGCTTTCTTT. It encodes CASSYWGEAFF. The whole variable domain, filled in from reference TRBV19 and TRBJ1-1, reads DGGITQSPKYLFRKEGQNVTLSCEQNLNHDAMYWYRQDPGQGLRLIYYSQIVNDFQKGDIAEGYSVSREKKESFPLTVTSAQKNPTAFYLCASSYWGEAFFGQGTRLTVV.

CDR3 amino acids: CASSLQGEVTGELFF. The CDR3 DNA sequence: TGTGCCAGCAGTTTACAGGGGGAAGTCACCGGGGAGCTGTTTTTT. The chain uses TRBV28 and TRBJ2-2, with 7 bases that match TRBD1. Unmatched junction bases numbered 4, after V lost 2 bases and J lost 4 bases. CDR3 length equals 15 residues. Germline assignment: CDR1 MDHEN and CDR2 SYDVKM.

This chain links TRBV6-4 with TRBJ2-7, with D tentatively TRBD1 (5 bases). CDR3 length: 20 residues. Deletions cut 6 bases from V and 0 bases from J, with 30 bases between. The germline V gene encodes CDR1 MRHNA and CDR2 SNTAGT. CDR3 DNA: TGTGCCAGCAGCCGAAAGAACCAGAACCAGGGTTCCGACCTCTCCTACGAGCAGTACTTC. This sequence encodes CASSRKNQNQGSDLSYEQYF.

The genes are TRBV4-1 and TRBJ2-7, with D perhaps TRBD1 (6 bases). Between the trimmed V and J ends, which lost 4 bases and 9 bases, there was a span of 13 bases. Germline values: CDR1 MGHRA, CDR2 YSYEKL. The CDR3 length is 12 residues. The chain's CDR3 is CASSPDRLRQYF. The CDR3 DNA reads TGCGCCAGCAGCCCTGACAGGCTGAGGCAGTACTTC.

The chain couples TRBV6-1 to TRBJ2-1; a weak D match, TRBD1 (5 bases). CDR1 and CDR2 (germline): MNHNS, SASEGT. V lost 5 bases, J lost 8 bases, and 19 bases lay in between. The CDR3 spans 15 residues. The CDR3 here is CASSWERSQGDEQFF. The CDR3 DNA sequence: TGTGCCAGCAGTTGGGAAAGGAGCCAAGGGGATGAGCAGTTCTTC.

The chain carries TRBV18 and TRBJ2-7, with TRBD2 as a possible D gene (5 bases). The germline V and J ends were trimmed by 9 bases and 3 bases, with 9 bases remaining between them. Germline assignment: CDR1 KGHSH and CDR2 LQKENI. The length of the CDR3 is 11 residues. The CDR3 DNA reads TGTGCCAGTCGCCGGGACTACGAGCAGTACTTC. It translates to CASRRDYEQYF. The full variable domain, its missing parts supplied by reference TRBV18 and TRBJ2-7, is NAGVMQNPRHLVRRRGQEARLRCSPMKGHSHVYWYRQLPEEGLKFMVYLQKENIIDESGMPKERFSAEFPKEGPSILRIQQVVRGDSAAYFCASRRDYEQYFGPGTRLTVT.

The rearrangement uses TRBV5-4 and TRBJ2-5; D call uncertain. The CDR3 runs 17 residues. V dropped 0 bases and J dropped 2 bases, with 17 bases sitting between them. Germline V gene lookup returns CDR1 SGHNT and CDR2 YYREEE (reference sequence). DNA for the CDR3: TGTGCCAGCAGCTTGGTCCCTCTTCAGCGAGGACAAGAGACCCAGTACTTC. Its translation: CASSLVPLQRGQETQYF.

This chain connects TRBV7-8 to TRBJ2-2; D assignment may be TRBD1 or TRBD2 (6 bases each). V lost 5 bases, J lost 8 bases, and 24 bases lay in between. Germline CDR1 is SGHVS and CDR2 is FQNEAQ. The CDR3 consists of 17 residues. This CDR3 reads CASSEGGIGFPSGELFF. DNA for the CDR3: TGTGCCAGCAGCGAGGGGGGAATCGGGTTTCCCTCTGGGGAGCTGTTTTTT.

The chain uses TRBV7-2 and TRBJ2-7; 9 positions agree with TRBD1. Per germline, CDR1 SGHTA and CDR2 FQGNSA. V gave up 1 base and J gave up 6 bases; unmatched junction bases: 4. This CDR3 has 14 amino acids. For the CDR3, the DNA is TGTGCCAGCAGCTTAGTACAGGGGGCGCGCGAGCAGTACTTC. Protein: CASSLVQGAREQYF.

This chain links TRBV30 with TRBJ1-5; 8 bases line up with TRBD1. There are 16 residues in the CDR3. Trimming removed 1 base from V and 1 base from J; junction bases left unmatched: 6. CDR1 and CDR2 (germline): GTSNPN, SVGIG (reference sequence). The chain's CDR3 is CAWSGDRGGSNQPQHF. The CDR3, as DNA: TGTGCCTGGAGTGGTGACAGGGGTGGAAGCAATCAGCCCCAGCATTTT.

The V call is TRBV28, the J call TRBJ2-3, with 8 bases that match TRBD2. This CDR3 contains 13 residues. Trimming removed 8 bases from V and 5 bases from J; junction bases left unmatched: 6. The germline V gene has CDR1 MDHEN and CDR2 SYDVKM. CDR3 sequence (DNA): TGTGCCAGCCTCGGACTAGCCGTAGATACGCAGTATTTT. This gives the protein CASLGLAVDTQYF.

The chain has TRBV18 and TRBJ1-1, with 8 nucleotides matching TRBD1. CDR3 length: 16 amino acids. The V gene end was trimmed by 2 bases and the J gene end by 6 bases; junction bases not matched to a gene: 11. Germline assignment: CDR1 KGHSH and CDR2 LQKENI. The CDR3 nucleotides are TGTGCCAGCTCACCAAGCGTAGCAGGGGGCAACTCTGAAGCTTTCTTT. Encoded protein: CASSPSVAGGNSEAFF.

The rearrangement joins TRBV27 to TRBJ1-2; maybe TRBD1 (6 bases). Looked up from germline, CDR1 is MNHEY and CDR2 is SMNVEV (reference sequence). The germline V and J ends were trimmed by 4 bases and 2 bases, with 17 bases remaining between them. The CDR3 consists of 16 residues. The CDR3 nucleotides read TGTGCCAGCAGTTCATCCGACAGGTTACGGAACTATGGCTACACCTTC. Translated, it gives CASSSSDRLRNYGYTF.

The chain recombines TRBV27 with TRBJ2-3, with D unclear. The germline CDR1 and CDR2 sequences are MNHEY and SMNVEV (reference sequence). The V end was cut by 0 bases, the J end by 4 bases, with 5 bases between. The CDR3 is 13 amino acids. This CDR3 is CASSLSAADTQYF. The CDR3 coding sequence is TGTGCCAGCAGTTTATCTGCGGCAGATACGCAGTATTTT.

The chain joins TRBV7-3 to TRBJ2-2, with 8 bases aligning to TRBD2. Trimming at V came to 2 bases and at J to 7 bases, leaving 6 bases not matched to a gene. The CDR3 is made up of 15 amino acids. Germline V gives CDR1 SGHTA, CDR2 FQGTGA. The CDR3 bases are TGTGCCAGCAGCTTAGCAAGCGGGAGCGTCGGGGAGCTGTTTTTT. Translating gives CASSLASGSVGELFF.

This sequence joins TRBV10-3 and TRBJ1-1; a possible D gene is TRBD1 (6 bases). CDR1 is ENHRY, CDR2 SYGVKD, per germline. Trimming cost V 6 bases and J 5 bases, with 13 bases left between them. This CDR3 is 13 amino acids long. The CDR3 nucleotides read TGTGCCATCAGCGGACAGTACTATACTGAAGCTTTCTTT. This sequence encodes CAISGQYYTEAFF.

This clone has only one observation. At one end, the junction sequence differs from germline, possibly due to a read error. The V and J genes are TRBV28 and TRBJ1-5; D gene uncertain. Germline-derived CDR1 and CDR2 are MDHEN and SYDVKM. The CDR3 totals 12 residues. The CDR3 DNA is TGTGCCAGCAGTTTAATGCATCAGGCCCAGCATTTT. It is translated as CASSLMHQAQHF.

The chain combines TRBV7-8 with TRBJ1-6; weak D call: TRBD1 (6 bases). Trimming took 4 bases from V and 10 from J, leaving 14 bases between them. The CDR3 consists of 14 residues. CDR1 is SGHVS, CDR2 FQNEAQ, per germline. The chain's CDR3 is CASSSGRGSSPLHF. The CDR3 coding sequence is TGTGCCAGCAGCTCAGGCAGGGGTAGCTCACCCCTCCACTTT.

The chain couples TRBV11-1 to TRBJ2-7; possible D gene TRBD2, 6 bases. The V and J ends lost 2 bases and 1 base respectively, with 9 bases between them. The CDR3 consists of 14 residues. In germline, CDR1 is SGHAT, CDR2 FQDESV (reference sequence). CDR3 protein: CASSLTGVSYEQYF. The CDR3 DNA reads as TGTGCCAGCAGCTTAACGGGAGTGTCCTACGAGCAGTACTTC. Complete variable domain (other parts from reference TRBV11-1 and TRBJ2-7): EAEVAQSPRYKITEKSQAVAFWCDPISGHATLYWYRQILGQGPELLVQFQDESVVDDSQLPKDRFSAERLKGVDSTLKIQPAELGDSAMYLCASSLTGVSYEQYFGPGTRLTVT.

The rearrangement uses TRBV14 and TRBJ2-7; the D gene is possibly TRBD1 (5 bases). V was cut by 4 bases and J by 4 bases, with 14 bases left in between. The length of the CDR3 is 14 residues. Per germline, CDR1 SGHDN and CDR2 FVKESK. CDR3 coding DNA: TGTGCCAGCAGCCTCTACACAGGTCTTTACGAGCAGTACTTC. It specifies CASSLYTGLYEQYF.

The chain is built from TRBV7-9 and TRBJ1-5; no clear D gene. The CDR3 runs to 15 residues. Trimming took 4 bases from V and 2 from J, leaving 12 bases between them. Germline CDR1 is SEHNR and CDR2 is FQNEAQ (reference sequence). CDR3 DNA sequence: TGTGCCAGCAGCTCCGACTCGGCCGGCAATCAGCCCCAGCATTTT. This sequence encodes CASSSDSAGNQPQHF.

This clone was picked up one time. The chain combines TRBV9 with TRBJ2-1; unclear D gene. V was pared by 0 bases and J by 0 bases, with 7 bases between. The CDR3 has 15 residues. The germline CDR1 and CDR2 sequences are SGDLS and YYNGEE. The CDR3 region is CASSVAGPSYNEQFF. The CDR3 DNA is TGTGCCAGCAGCGTAGCCGGACCCTCCTACAATGAGCAGTTCTTC.

The J gene is TRBJ2-3, the V gene TRBV28; the match to TRBD1 covers 7 bases. The V gene end was trimmed by 1 base and the J gene end by 4 bases; junction bases not matched to a gene: 11. This CDR3 spans 17 amino acids. Germline-derived CDR1 and CDR2 are MDHEN and SYDVKM. Here the CDR3 DNA reads TGTGCCAGCAGTTTATCGAGGACAGGCACCGGGCCAGATACGCAGTATTTT. It is translated as CASSLSRTGTGPDTQYF. The full variable domain, with the rest looked up from reference TRBV28 and TRBJ2-3, is DVKVTQSSRYLVKRTGEKVFLECVQDMDHENMFWYRQDPGLGLRLIYFSYDVKMKEKGDIPEGYSVSREKKERFSLILESASTNQTSMYLCASSLSRTGTGPDTQYFGPGTRLTVL.